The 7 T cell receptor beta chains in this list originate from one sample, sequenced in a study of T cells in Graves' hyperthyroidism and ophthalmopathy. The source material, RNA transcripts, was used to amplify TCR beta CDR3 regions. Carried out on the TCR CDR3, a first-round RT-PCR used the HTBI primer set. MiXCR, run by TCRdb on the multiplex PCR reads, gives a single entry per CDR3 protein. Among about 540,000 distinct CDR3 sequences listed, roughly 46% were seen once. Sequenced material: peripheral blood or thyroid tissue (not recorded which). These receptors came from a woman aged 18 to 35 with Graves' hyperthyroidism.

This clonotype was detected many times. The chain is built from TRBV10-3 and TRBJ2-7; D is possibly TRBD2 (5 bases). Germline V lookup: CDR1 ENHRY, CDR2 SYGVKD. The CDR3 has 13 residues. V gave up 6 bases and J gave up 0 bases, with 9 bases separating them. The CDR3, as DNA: TGTGCCATCAGGGGAGATCTCTCCTACGAGCAGTACTTC. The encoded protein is CAIRGDLSYEQYF.

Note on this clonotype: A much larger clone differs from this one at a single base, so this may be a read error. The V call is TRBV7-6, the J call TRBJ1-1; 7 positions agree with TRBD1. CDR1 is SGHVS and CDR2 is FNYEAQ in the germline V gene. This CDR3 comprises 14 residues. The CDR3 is CASSLTGDYTQAFF. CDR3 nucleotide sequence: TGTGCCAGCAGCTTAACAGGGGACTACACTCAAGCTTTCTTT. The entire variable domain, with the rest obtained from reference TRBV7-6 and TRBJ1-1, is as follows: GAGVSQSPRYKVTKRGQDVALRCDPISGHVSLYWYRQALGQGPEFLTYFNYEAQQDKSGLPNDRFSAERPEGSISTLTIQRTEQRDSAMYRCASSLTGDYTQAFFGQGTRLTVV.

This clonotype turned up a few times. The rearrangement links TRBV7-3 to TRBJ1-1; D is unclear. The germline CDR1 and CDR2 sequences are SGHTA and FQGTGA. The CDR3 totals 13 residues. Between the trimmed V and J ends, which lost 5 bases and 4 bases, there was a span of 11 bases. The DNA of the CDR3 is TGTGCCAGCAGCCCCCCAGACGGCACTGAAGCTTTCTTT. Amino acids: CASSPPDGTEAFF. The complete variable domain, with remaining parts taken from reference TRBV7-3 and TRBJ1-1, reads GAGVSQTPSNKVTEKGKYVELRCDPISGHTALYWYRQSLGQGPEFLIYFQGTGAADDSGLPNDRFFAVRPEGSVSTLKIQRTERGDSAVYLCASSPPDGTEAFFGQGTRLTVV.

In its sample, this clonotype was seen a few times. The CDR3 DNA sequence: TGTGCCAGCAGCTTAGTGGGGACAGGGGGTGGGGGAGCTTTCTTT. It encodes CASSLVGTGGGGAFF. The chain is built from TRBV7-2 and TRBJ1-1, with TRBD1 matching 11 bases. Germline CDR1 reads SGHTA; CDR2 reads FQGNSA. V lost 1 base and J lost 10; bases outside the gene matches: 8. This CDR3 spans 15 amino acids.

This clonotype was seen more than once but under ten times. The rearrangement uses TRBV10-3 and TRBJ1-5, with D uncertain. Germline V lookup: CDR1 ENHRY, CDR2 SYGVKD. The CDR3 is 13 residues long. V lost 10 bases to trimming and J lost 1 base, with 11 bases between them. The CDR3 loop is CASMAGSNQPQHF. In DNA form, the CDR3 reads TGTGCCAGCATGGCGGGAAGCAATCAGCCCCAGCATTTT.

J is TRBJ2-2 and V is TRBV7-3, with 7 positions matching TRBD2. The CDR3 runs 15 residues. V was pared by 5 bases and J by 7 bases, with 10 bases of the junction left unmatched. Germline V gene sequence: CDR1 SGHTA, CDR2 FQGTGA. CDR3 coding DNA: TGTGCCAGCAGCCGCCGACTAGCTTCAGGCGGGGAGCTGTTTTTT. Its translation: CASSRRLASGGELFF.

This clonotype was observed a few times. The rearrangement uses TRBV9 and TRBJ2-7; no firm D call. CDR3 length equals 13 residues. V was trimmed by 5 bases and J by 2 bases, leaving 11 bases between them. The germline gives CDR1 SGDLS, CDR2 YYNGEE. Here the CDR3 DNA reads TGTGCCAGCAGTTACCCCACTACCTACGAGCAGTACTTC. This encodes CASSYPTTYEQYF.